Following are 30 T cell receptor beta chains from one sample sequenced in a study of shared T cell receptors in the human thymus (dated by TCRdb to the early 2020s). The protocol used for the library was the immunoSEQ multiplex PCR assay. This immuneACCESS table, as held by TCRdb, lists in-frame sequences with V and J called but not all clones. Of the missing ones, under half trace to an unresolved V gene in checked studies; the others have no known cause. The sample table contains roughly 700,000 clones; only one count was recorded for approximately 87% of them. The ten largest clonotypes hold around 0.01% of the sample. This same sample was also part of a study on human thymus T cells.

Sequenced sample: thymocytes. These receptors originate from a boy in the first two years of life with a congenital heart defect. Donor details come from another sample of the same person, matched by shared clones.

The V call is TRBV7-2, the J call TRBJ2-1; D unresolved. V shed 2 bases and J shed 8 bases, with 13 bases lying between them. Germline V gene lookup returns CDR1 SGHTA and CDR2 FQGNSA. This CDR3 has 14 residues. CDR3 protein: CASSLSRWLDEQFF. Here the CDR3 DNA reads TGTGCCAGCAGCTTAAGCAGGTGGCTTGATGAGCAGTTCTTC.

The chain carries TRBV4-1 and TRBJ1-5, with D hard to call. V was shortened by 1 base and J by 7 bases, with 8 bases between the two germline ends. The V gene's germline CDR1 is MGHRA and CDR2 YSYEKL. CDR3 length equals 13 residues. The CDR3 nucleotides are TGCGCCAGCAGCCAAGGGACTGCACAGCCCCAGCATTTT. Translation gives CASSQGTAQPQHF.

The rearrangement joins TRBV6-6 to TRBJ2-7, with a weak D call TRBD2 (6 bases). The CDR3 totals 13 residues. V shed 6 bases and J shed 4 bases, with 13 bases lying between them. Germline-derived CDR1 and CDR2 are MNHNY and SVGAGI (reference sequence). The CDR3 DNA reads as TGTGCCAGCAGGCCCAGGAGCGGGTACGAGCAGTACTTC. Encoded protein: CASRPRSGYEQYF.

The chain links TRBV27 to TRBJ2-7; TRBD2 aligns across 16 bases. CDR3 length: 23 residues. Looked up from germline, CDR1 is MNHEY and CDR2 is SMNVEV (reference sequence). V lost 6 bases to trimming and J lost 2 bases; unmatched junction nucleotides: 25. The CDR3 bases are TGTGCCAGCAGCCCCCTGGGGCGGGGGGAGGCCACCGGGACTAGCGGGAGGGCCTACGAGCAGTACTTC. Amino acids: CASSPLGRGEATGTSGRAYEQYF.

This chain uses TRBV27 with TRBJ2-1, with 11 bases that match TRBD2. The V gene end was trimmed by 8 bases and the J gene end by 5 bases; junction bases not matched to a gene: 17. The CDR3 length is 18 residues. CDR1 and CDR2 (germline): MNHEY, SMNVEV (reference sequence). The CDR3 loop reads CASGPRGAELAGDNEQFF. Written as DNA, the CDR3 is TGTGCCAGCGGCCCTCGGGGGGCCGAACTAGCGGGAGACAATGAGCAGTTCTTC.

This chain joins TRBV29-1 and TRBJ1-1; D is perhaps TRBD1 (5 bases). The CDR3 contains 12 residues. Trimming left V 7 bases short and J 6 bases short, with 15 bases between. Germline V gene data show CDR1 as SQVTM and CDR2 as ANQGSEA. The DNA of the CDR3 is TGCAGCGCAAGACAGTTGGGGCCTGAAGCTTTCTTT. Translation: CSARQLGPEAFF.

Notes on this clone: The junction departs from the called germline gene at one end, perhaps through a read error. The rearrangement joins TRBV30 to TRBJ2-5; no firm D call. CDR1 and CDR2 from the germline V gene are GTSNPN and SVGIG (reference sequence). The CDR3 is 11 residues long. CDR3 DNA: TGTGCCTGGAGTGTACGAGAGGCCCAGTACTTC. The encoded protein is CAWSVREAQYF. The entire variable domain, with the rest obtained from reference TRBV30 and TRBJ2-5, is as follows: SQTIHQWPATLVQPVGSPLSLECTVEGTSNPNLYWYRQAAGRGLQLLFYSVGIGQISSEVPQNLSASRPQDRQFILSSKKLLLSDSGFYLCAWSVREAQYFGPGTRLLVL.

The chain links TRBV4-2 to TRBJ1-1, with D unclear. Between the trimmed V and J ends, which lost 1 base and 5 bases, there was a span of 11 bases. In germline, CDR1 is LGHNA, CDR2 YNFKEQ. The CDR3 has 14 residues. For the CDR3, the DNA is TGTGCCAGCAGCCAAGGAGGGATTAGGACTGAAGCTTTCTTT. Translated: CASSQGGIRTEAFF.

V and J are TRBV11-2 and TRBJ2-7, with 7 bases identical to TRBD2. Per germline, CDR1 SGHAT and CDR2 FQNNGV. Trimming cost V 3 bases and J 6 bases; bases outside gene matches: 5. The CDR3 extends over 13 amino acids. The CDR3: CASSFWGRGEQYF. Written as DNA, the CDR3 is TGTGCCAGCAGCTTCTGGGGGAGGGGCGAGCAGTACTTC.

This rearrangement joins TRBV5-6 to TRBJ2-7, with TRBD1 matching 7 bases. Trimming took 1 base from V and 8 from J; bases not matched to a gene: 12. This CDR3 has 15 amino acids. Germline V gives CDR1 SGHDT, CDR2 YYEEEE. The CDR3 spells CASSLPTGLFHKQYF. CDR3 DNA sequence: TGTGCCAGCAGCTTGCCGACAGGGCTGTTCCACAAGCAGTACTTC.

Turning to this clone: One end of the junction does not line up with germline, which may come from a read error. This sequence joins TRBV14 and TRBJ2-1; 8 nucleotides align to TRBD1. Germline CDR1 reads SGHDN; CDR2 reads FVKESK. The CDR3 runs 16 residues. CDR3 nucleotides: TGTGCCAGCAGCCCCCGGACAGGGAGATCCTACGATGAGCAGTTCTTC. Protein sequence: CASSPRTGRSYDEQFF.

Comment on this clone: Other DNA variants within this sample encode the same CDR3. The rearrangement links TRBV5-4 to TRBJ1-2, with TRBD1 as a possible D gene (6 bases). V lost 4 bases and J lost 2, with 9 bases in between. CDR1 is SGHNT, CDR2 YYREEE, per germline (reference sequence). This CDR3 spans 13 amino acids. The CDR3 here is CASSLGQNYGYTF. In DNA form, the CDR3 reads TGTGCCAGCAGCCTTGGACAGAACTATGGCTACACCTTC.

The chain employs TRBV11-3 and TRBJ2-7; D may be TRBD2 (6 bases). This CDR3 is built from 16 residues. Germline assignment: CDR1 SGHNT and CDR2 YENEEA. Trimming took off 1 base at V and 0 bases at J, with 13 bases between the two ends. In nucleotides, the CDR3 is TGTGCCAGCAGCTTAGGGGTCGGCGGGAACTCCTACGAGCAGTACTTC. Its translation: CASSLGVGGNSYEQYF.

This clone was found once. The chain uses TRBV14 and TRBJ1-2; TRBD1 is a possible D gene (6 bases). V dropped 4 bases and J dropped 6 bases, with 33 bases sitting between them. This CDR3 has 20 residues. Germline V gene data show CDR1 as SGHDN and CDR2 as FVKESK. CDR3 amino acids: CASSPPPGHRLRAQMHGYTF. The CDR3 DNA is TGTGCCAGCAGCCCTCCTCCGGGACACCGACTCCGCGCCCAAATGCATGGCTACACCTTC.

The genes are TRBV6-5 and TRBJ2-7, with 7 bases identical to TRBD1. The CDR3 totals 14 residues. V trimming: 6 bases; J trimming: 0 bases; junction bases outside the gene matches: 5. Germline assignment: CDR1 MNHEY and CDR2 SVGAGI. CDR3 DNA sequence: TGTGCCAGCAGCGTGACAGGGCCCTCCTACGAGCAGTACTTC. Translation: CASSVTGPSYEQYF.

The rearrangement links TRBV18 to TRBJ2-2; 7 nucleotides line up with TRBD1. This CDR3 has 16 amino acids. Germline assignment: CDR1 KGHSH and CDR2 LQKENI. The J segment lost 11 bases and the V segment lost 6 bases, leaving 18 bases of the junction unmatched. The CDR3 reads CASSPTHTDRLVELFF. The DNA for the CDR3 is TGTGCCAGCTCCCCGACGCACACGGACAGGCTGGTAGAGCTGTTTTTT.

This chain links TRBV27 with TRBJ2-1; 13 bases fit TRBD2. There are 16 residues in the CDR3. The V gene's germline CDR1 is MNHEY and CDR2 SMNVEV (reference sequence). Trimming took 5 bases from V and 8 from J; bases not matched to a gene: 9. CDR3 in DNA: TGTGCCAGCAGTCCCCTCGGACTAGCGGGAGCTTATGAGCAGTTCTTC. Residues: CASSPLGLAGAYEQFF.

The V call is TRBV4-2, the J call TRBJ1-2, with D tentatively TRBD1 (6 bases). CDR3 length: 14 residues. Germline loops: CDR1 LGHNA, CDR2 YNFKEQ. Trimming pared 1 base from V and 6 bases from J, leaving 12 bases between. The CDR3 DNA reads as TGTGCCAGCAGCCAAGTGTCCAGGGGTAATGGCTACACCTTC. Its protein product is CASSQVSRGNGYTF.

This clone was detected a few times. This chain links TRBV30 with TRBJ2-7; 11 positions match TRBD2. CDR1 and CDR2 from the germline V gene are GTSNPN and SVGIG (reference sequence). The V and J ends lost 0 bases and 0 bases, in that order; junction bases with no gene match: 10. This CDR3 contains 18 residues. The CDR3 bases are TGTGCCTGGAGTGTACGGGACAAACTAGCGGGGGACTCCTACGAGCAGTACTTC. As protein: CAWSVRDKLAGDSYEQYF. Full variable domain (outside the CDR3, taken from reference TRBV30 and TRBJ2-7): SQTIHQWPATLVQPVGSPLSLECTVEGTSNPNLYWYRQAAGRGLQLLFYSVGIGQISSEVPQNLSASRPQDRQFILSSKKLLLSDSGFYLCAWSVRDKLAGDSYEQYFGPGTRLTVT.

This clone was seen a handful of times. This chain joins TRBV6-1 and TRBJ2-3; 12 bases fit TRBD2. The CDR3 contains 17 residues. Germline-derived CDR1 and CDR2 are MNHNS and SASEGT. Trimming at V came to 3 bases and at J to 0 bases, leaving 4 bases not matched to a gene. In DNA form, the CDR3 reads TGTGCCAGCAGTGACCCGCTAGCGGGAGGGAGCACAGATACGCAGTATTTT. It translates to CASSDPLAGGSTDTQYF.

In this sample, this clone turned up once. V usage is TRBV28 and J usage is TRBJ1-5, with D perhaps matching TRBD1 (5 bases). Germline V gives CDR1 MDHEN, CDR2 SYDVKM. Trimming cost V 6 bases and J 4 bases, with 7 bases left between them. The CDR3 extends over 12 amino acids. The chain's CDR3 is CASRQANQPQHF. CDR3 coding DNA: TGTGCCAGCAGACAGGCGAATCAGCCCCAGCATTTT.

This rearrangement joins TRBV5-6 to TRBJ2-1; no clear D gene. Trimming pared 0 bases from V and 3 bases from J, leaving 13 bases between. Germline-derived CDR1 and CDR2 are SGHDT and YYEEEE. The CDR3 covers 16 residues. The CDR3 DNA follows: TGTGCCAGCAGCTTGGAACCAGCGATGGTCTACAATGAGCAGTTCTTC. The encoded protein is CASSLEPAMVYNEQFF.

The rearrangement uses TRBV28 and TRBJ1-5, with D hard to call. Germline CDR1 reads MDHEN; CDR2 reads SYDVKM. Trimming pared 1 base from V and 3 bases from J, leaving 13 bases between. This CDR3 is 16 amino acids long. The CDR3, as DNA: TGTGCCAGCAGTTTATTGGGCCCCGATTTCAATCAGCCCCAGCATTTT. Its translation is CASSLLGPDFNQPQHF.

This clone was seen just once. V is TRBV29-1 and J is TRBJ2-1, with 10 bases aligning to TRBD2. Germline V CDR1 and CDR2: SQVTM, ANQGSEA. V lost 0 bases and J lost 5; bases outside the gene matches: 4. This CDR3 has 15 amino acids. The CDR3 region is CSVEEGLAEDNEQFF. The CDR3 DNA is TGCAGCGTTGAAGAAGGACTAGCGGAGGACAATGAGCAGTTCTTC.

The chain recombines TRBV2 with TRBJ1-4; D possibly corresponds to TRBD1 (5 bases). Trimming stripped 5 bases from V and 0 bases from J, with 10 bases between. This CDR3 comprises 15 residues. The germline CDR1 and CDR2 sequences are SNHLY and FYNNEI. CDR3 region: CASSMTDTTNEKLFF. CDR3 DNA: TGTGCCAGCAGTATGACAGACACAACTAATGAAAAACTGTTTTTT.

The CDR3 coding sequence is TGTGCCAGCAGAGCTACCGGGACATACTACGAGCAGTACTTC. It yields the protein CASRATGTYYEQYF. The gene calls are TRBV6-1 and TRBJ2-7, with a possible D match to TRBD1 (6 bases). Germline V CDR1 and CDR2: MNHNS, SASEGT. Trimming took 6 bases from V and 3 from J, leaving 15 bases between them. The CDR3 is 14 residues long.

The chain carries TRBV7-3 and TRBJ1-1; D perhaps matches TRBD1 (6 bases). V was clipped by 3 bases and J by 7 bases, with 15 bases between them. Per the germline V gene, CDR1 is SGHTA and CDR2 is FQGTGA. The length of the CDR3 is 14 residues. The CDR3 is CASSFGGGAGEAFF. The CDR3 region has the DNA TGTGCCAGCAGCTTCGGCGGGGGCGCCGGTGAAGCTTTCTTT.

The chain is built from TRBV14 and TRBJ1-5; 8 bases agree with TRBD1. Germline CDR1 reads SGHDN; CDR2 reads FVKESK. The CDR3 is 16 amino acids. V lost 5 bases, J lost 0 bases, and 6 bases stayed unmatched. The CDR3 DNA follows: TGTGCCAGCAGCTCGGACAGGGTCTATAGCAATCAGCCCCAGCATTTT. Its translation: CASSSDRVYSNQPQHF.

This clone was counted a single time. One end of the junction varies from germline; a read error may be responsible. The sample contains more than one DNA sequence encoding this CDR3. This chain uses TRBV6-1 with TRBJ2-3, with 8 bases that match TRBD1. Germline V gene lookup returns CDR1 MNHNS and CDR2 SASEGT. This CDR3 comprises 14 residues. The CDR3 spells CASSDRGRPDTQYF. The CDR3 region has the DNA TGTGCTAGCAGTGACAGGGGTCGGCCAGATACGCAGTATTTT.

The rearrangement joins TRBV4-3 to TRBJ1-3, with D possibly TRBD1 on 6 matching bases. CDR3 length: 21 residues. CDR1 is LGHNA and CDR2 is YSLEER in the germline V gene. Trimming pared 1 base from V and 1 base from J, leaving 26 bases between. The CDR3 DNA follows: TGCGCCAGCAGCCAAGTATGGTCGGGGGGGGGCCCCGTACGATCTGGAAACACCATATATTTT. The encoded protein is CASSQVWSGGGPVRSGNTIYF.